This T cell receptor beta chain was identified during a study of human T cells and chemical hapten exposure. Trimming at V came to 1 base and at J to 2 bases, leaving 7 bases not matched to a gene. Germline V gene lookup returns CDR1 LGHDT and CDR2 YNNKEL (reference sequence). The CDR3 is 17 residues long. TCRdb redid the calling of the RACE reads with MiXCR, one entry per CDR3 protein. Of about 110,000 distinct CDR3 sequences in the sample, approximately 12% are singletons; the top ten hold 1.5% to 2%. Documented time point: pre-sensitization, week 0. The treatment here: therapeutic diphenylcyclopropenone sensitization with weekly scalp DPC. Blood sampling occurred before each patch-test application.

The TCR originated in a woman between 50 and 59 years old with alopecia areata. Some clones in this sample may be carry-over from other donors' samples. The specimen comprised whole blood, sampled in connection with sensitization to the hapten diphenylcyclopropenone (DPC). V and J are TRBV3-1 and TRBJ1-3; 8 bases are a match to TRBD1. CDR3 sequence (DNA): TGTGCCAGCAGCCAAGCAGGGGGCCAGGGTCCTGGAAACACCATATATTTT. Protein: CASSQAGGQGPGNTIYF.